These 4 T cell receptor beta chains came from one sample sequenced in a study of T cell responses to AZD1222 COVID-19 vaccine. Clones were read by immunoSEQ multiplex PCR, and TCRdb kept only the in-frame ones, dropping some. Counted here are some 130,000 clones, 80% to 95% occurring once; the ten biggest clones make up approximately 3.3%. The source was peripheral blood, collected on day 0 of AZD1222 vaccination. These receptors were taken from an adult in good health.

The chain couples TRBV18 to TRBJ2-5; the D gene is possibly TRBD2 (6 bases). The CDR3 sequence is 15 residues long. The germline gives CDR1 KGHSH, CDR2 LQKENI. Trimming cost V 3 bases and J 4 bases, with 15 bases left between them. In DNA form, the CDR3 reads TGTGCCAGCTCACCGGACTCGGGAGCGGGAGAGACCCAGTACTTC. Amino acid sequence: CASSPDSGAGETQYF.

This clone was recorded only once. V is TRBV29-1 and J is TRBJ2-5; D is unresolved. There are 12 residues in the CDR3. The V gene lost 4 bases and the J gene lost 5 bases, with 11 bases spanning the gap. CDR1 and CDR2 from the germline V gene are SQVTM and ANQGSEA. The DNA of the CDR3 is TGCAGCGTTGTTTCTACCTGGGAGACCCAGTACTTC. Translation gives CSVVSTWETQYF.

This clone occurred a few times. V is TRBV5-5 and J is TRBJ2-2; TRBD2 matches 8 bases. CDR1 and CDR2 from the germline V gene are SGHKS and YYEKEE (reference sequence). The V gene end was trimmed by 2 bases and the J gene end by 0 bases; junction bases not matched to a gene: 6. The CDR3 runs to 17 residues. CDR3 nucleotide sequence: TGTGCCAGCAGCTTTTTGATAGCGGGACCGAACACCGGGGAGCTGTTTTTT. Its translation is CASSFLIAGPNTGELFF.

The chain joins TRBV2 to TRBJ1-2; a possible D gene is TRBD1 (6 bases). With 6 bases removed from V and 4 bases from J, the gap between germline ends came to 18 bases. The CDR3 has 15 amino acids. The V gene's germline CDR1 is SNHLY and CDR2 FYNNEI. This CDR3 is CASRRSLDRPYGYTF. CDR3 DNA sequence: TGTGCCAGCAGACGCAGTTTGGACAGACCCTATGGCTACACCTTC.